This TCR beta chain was observed in a study of blood T cells in healthy people across ages. Findings and limits, study-wide: For the donors, CMV status was unknown and possibly confounded expanded clonotype changes.

The CDR3 contains 11 residues. V shed 8 bases and J shed 5 bases, with 7 bases lying between them. Combining a sample-barcoded 5' primer with a J-beta primer mix, a second PCR ran for about 6 to 11 cycles. TCRdb fed the 5' RACE reads into MiXCR, producing one record per CDR3 protein. The sample has 730,000 or so distinct CDR3 sequences; about 40% are singletons. Points on this clonotype: Its antigen is undetermined.

The origin of this receptor is a woman aged 60-75 years in good health. The sequencing input was blood. This sequence joins TRBV12-3 or TRBV12-4 and TRBJ2-4; D gene ambiguous. DNA of the CDR3: TGTGCCAGCGGATGGCAAAACATTCAGTACTTC. Amino acid sequence: CASGWQNIQYF.